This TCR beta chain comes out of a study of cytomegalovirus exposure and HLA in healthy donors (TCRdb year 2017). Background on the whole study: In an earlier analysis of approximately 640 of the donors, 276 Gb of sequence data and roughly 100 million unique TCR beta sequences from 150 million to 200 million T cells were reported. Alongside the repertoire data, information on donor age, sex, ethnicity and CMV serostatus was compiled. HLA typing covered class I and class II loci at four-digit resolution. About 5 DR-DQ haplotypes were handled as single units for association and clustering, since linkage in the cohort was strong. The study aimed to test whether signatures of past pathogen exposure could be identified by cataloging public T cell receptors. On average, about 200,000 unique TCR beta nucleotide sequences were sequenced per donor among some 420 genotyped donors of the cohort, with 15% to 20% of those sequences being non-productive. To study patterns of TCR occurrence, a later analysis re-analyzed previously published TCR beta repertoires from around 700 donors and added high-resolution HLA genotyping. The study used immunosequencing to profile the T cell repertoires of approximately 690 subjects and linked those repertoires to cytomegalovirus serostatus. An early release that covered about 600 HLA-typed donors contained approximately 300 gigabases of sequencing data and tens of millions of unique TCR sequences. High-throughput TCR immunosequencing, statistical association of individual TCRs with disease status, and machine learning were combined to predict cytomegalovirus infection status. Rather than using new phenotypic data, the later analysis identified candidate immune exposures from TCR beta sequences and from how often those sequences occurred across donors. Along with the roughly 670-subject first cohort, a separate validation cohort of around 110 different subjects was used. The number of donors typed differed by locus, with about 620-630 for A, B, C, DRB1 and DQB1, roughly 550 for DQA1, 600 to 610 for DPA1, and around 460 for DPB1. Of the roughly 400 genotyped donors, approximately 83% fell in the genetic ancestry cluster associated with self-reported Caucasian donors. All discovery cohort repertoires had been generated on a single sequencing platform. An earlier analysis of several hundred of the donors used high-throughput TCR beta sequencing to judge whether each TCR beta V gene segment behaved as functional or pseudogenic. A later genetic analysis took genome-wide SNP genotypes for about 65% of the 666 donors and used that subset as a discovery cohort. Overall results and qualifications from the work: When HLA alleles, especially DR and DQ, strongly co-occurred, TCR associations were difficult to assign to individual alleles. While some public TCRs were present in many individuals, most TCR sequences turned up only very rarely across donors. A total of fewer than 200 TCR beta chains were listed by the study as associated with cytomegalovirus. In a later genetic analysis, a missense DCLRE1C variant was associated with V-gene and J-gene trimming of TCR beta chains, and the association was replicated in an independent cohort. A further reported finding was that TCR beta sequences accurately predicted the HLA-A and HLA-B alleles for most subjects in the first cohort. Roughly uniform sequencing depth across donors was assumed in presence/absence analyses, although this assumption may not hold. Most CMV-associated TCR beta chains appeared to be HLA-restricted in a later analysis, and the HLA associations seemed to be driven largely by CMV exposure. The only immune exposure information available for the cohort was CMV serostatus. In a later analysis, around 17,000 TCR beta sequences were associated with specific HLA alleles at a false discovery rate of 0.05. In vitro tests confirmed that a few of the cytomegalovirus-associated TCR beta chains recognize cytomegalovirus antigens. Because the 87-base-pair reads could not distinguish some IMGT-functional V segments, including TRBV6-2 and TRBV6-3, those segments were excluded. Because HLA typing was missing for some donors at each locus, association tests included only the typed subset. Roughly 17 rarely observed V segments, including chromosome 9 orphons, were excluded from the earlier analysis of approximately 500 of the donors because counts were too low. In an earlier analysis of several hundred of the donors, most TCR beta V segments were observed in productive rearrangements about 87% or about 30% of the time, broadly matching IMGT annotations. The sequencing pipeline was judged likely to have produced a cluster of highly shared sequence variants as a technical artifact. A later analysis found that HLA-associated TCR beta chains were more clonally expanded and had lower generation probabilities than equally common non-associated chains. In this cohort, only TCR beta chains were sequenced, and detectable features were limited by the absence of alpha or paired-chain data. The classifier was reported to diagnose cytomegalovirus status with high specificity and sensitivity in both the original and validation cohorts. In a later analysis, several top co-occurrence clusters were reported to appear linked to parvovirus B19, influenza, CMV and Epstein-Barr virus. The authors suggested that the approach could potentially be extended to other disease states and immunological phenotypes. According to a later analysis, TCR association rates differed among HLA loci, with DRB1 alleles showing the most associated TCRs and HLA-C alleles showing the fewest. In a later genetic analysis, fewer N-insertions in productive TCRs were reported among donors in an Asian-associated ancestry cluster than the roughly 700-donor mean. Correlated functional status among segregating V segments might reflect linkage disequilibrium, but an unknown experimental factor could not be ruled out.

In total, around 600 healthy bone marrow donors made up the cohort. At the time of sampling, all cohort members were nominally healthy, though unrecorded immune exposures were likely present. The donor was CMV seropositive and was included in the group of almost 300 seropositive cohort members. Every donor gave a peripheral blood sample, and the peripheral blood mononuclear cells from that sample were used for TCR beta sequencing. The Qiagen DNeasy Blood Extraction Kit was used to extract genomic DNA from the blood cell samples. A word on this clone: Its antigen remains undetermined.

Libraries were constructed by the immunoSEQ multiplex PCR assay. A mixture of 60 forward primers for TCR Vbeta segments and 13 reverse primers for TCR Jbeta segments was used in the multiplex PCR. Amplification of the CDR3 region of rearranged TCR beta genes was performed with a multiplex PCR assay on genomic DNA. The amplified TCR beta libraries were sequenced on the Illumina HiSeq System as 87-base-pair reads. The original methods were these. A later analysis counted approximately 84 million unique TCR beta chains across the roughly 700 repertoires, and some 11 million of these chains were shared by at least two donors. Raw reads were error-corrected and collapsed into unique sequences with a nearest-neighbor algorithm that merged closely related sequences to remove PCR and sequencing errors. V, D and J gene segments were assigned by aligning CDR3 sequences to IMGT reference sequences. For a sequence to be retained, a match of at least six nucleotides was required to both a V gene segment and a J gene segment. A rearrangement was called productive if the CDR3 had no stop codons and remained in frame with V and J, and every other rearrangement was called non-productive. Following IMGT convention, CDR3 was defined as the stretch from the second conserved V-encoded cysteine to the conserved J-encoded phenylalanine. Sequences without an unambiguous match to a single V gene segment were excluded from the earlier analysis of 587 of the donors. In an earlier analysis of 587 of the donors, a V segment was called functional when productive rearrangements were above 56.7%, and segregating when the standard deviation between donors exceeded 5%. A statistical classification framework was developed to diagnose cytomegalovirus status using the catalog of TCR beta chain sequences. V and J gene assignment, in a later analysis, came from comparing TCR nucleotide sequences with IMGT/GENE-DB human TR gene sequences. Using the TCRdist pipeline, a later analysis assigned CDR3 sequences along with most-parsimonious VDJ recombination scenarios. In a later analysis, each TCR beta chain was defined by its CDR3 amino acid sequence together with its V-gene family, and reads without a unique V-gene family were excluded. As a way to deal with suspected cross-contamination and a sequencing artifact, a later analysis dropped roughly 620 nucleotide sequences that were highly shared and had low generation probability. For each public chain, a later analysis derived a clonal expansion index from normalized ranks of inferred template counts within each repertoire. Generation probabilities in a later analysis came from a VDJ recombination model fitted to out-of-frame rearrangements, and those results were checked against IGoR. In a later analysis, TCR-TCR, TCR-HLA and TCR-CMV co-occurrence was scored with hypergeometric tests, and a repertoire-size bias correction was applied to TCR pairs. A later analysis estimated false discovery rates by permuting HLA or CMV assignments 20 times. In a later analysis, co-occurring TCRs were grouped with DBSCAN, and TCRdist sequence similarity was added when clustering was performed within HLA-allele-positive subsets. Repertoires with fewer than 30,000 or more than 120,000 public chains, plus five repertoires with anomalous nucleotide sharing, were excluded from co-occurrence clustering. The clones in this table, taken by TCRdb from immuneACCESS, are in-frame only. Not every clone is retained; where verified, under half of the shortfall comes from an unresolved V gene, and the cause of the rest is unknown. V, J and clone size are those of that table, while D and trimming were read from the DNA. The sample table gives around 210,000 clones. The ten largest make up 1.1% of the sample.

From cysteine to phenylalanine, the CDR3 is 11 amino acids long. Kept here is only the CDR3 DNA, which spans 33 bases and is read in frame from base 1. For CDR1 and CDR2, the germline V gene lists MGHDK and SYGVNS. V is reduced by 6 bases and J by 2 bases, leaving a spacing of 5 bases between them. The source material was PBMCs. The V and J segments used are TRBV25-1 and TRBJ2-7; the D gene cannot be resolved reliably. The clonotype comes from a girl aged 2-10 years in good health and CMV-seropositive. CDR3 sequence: CASRGAYEQYF. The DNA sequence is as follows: TGTGCCAGCAGGGGCGCCTACGAGCAGTACTTC.